The subject of this entry is one T cell receptor beta chain. No antigen is known for it. Other nucleotide sequences from this sample produce the same CDR3. The data belong to a study of beta chain features in type 1 diabetes. Study-wide findings and caveats: Cells with high TCR expression could be over-represented when cDNA is sequenced. A moderate, significant TCRB CDR3 shortening appeared in type 1 diabetes across four CD4+ subsets. TCRB repertoires of naive, central memory and Treg cells appeared more similar among patients than among healthy donors. There were fewer insertions and more deletions at the VDJ junctions of type 1 diabetes patients. Shorter templates might be favored by PCR, equally in patients and controls.

The authors reverse transcribed all of the isolated RNA, so sequencing captured expressed TCRB transcripts. Produced via immunoSEQ multiplex PCR; TCRdb's table is partial and in-frame only. The repertoire consists of 550,000 to 850,000 clones, with 13% occurring once and the leading ten covering approximately 0.021%. The sample was naive CD4+ T cells from blood. The receptor was derived from a man between 18 and 29 years old with type 1 diabetes.

Written as DNA, the CDR3 is TGTGCCATCAGTGAGGGACAGGGTAACTACGAGCAGTACTTC. Translated: CAISEGQGNYEQYF. The chain combines TRBV10-3 with TRBJ2-7; the match to TRBD1 covers 8 bases. Per germline, CDR1 ENHRY and CDR2 SYGVKD. This CDR3 is built from 14 residues. V shed 2 bases and J 3 bases; nucleotides not matched to a gene: 3.